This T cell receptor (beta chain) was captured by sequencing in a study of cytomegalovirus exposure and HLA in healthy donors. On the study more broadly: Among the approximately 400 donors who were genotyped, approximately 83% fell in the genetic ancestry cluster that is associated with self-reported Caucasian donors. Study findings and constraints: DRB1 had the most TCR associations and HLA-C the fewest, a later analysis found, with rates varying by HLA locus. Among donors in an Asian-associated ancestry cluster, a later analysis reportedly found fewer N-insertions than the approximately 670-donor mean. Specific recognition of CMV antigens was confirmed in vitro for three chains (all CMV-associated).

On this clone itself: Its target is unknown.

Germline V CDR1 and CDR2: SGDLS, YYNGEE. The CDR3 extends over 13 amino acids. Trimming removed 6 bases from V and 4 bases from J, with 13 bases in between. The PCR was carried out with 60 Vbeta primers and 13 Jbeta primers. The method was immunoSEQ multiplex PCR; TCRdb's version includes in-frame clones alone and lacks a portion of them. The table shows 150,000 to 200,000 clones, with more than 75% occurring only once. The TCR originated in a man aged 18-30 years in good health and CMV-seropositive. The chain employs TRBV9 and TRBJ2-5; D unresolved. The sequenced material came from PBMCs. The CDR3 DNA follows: TGTGCCAGCAACCGCGGAGCTACAGAGACCCAGTACTTC. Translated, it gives CASNRGATETQYF.